These 18 T cell receptor beta chains were all obtained from the same sample, sequenced in a study of identifying expanded T cells in peripheral blood. The repertoire was sequenced with immunoSEQ multiplex PCR; TCRdb's copy has only in-frame clones and lacks some. Among 85,000 to 90,000 clones listed, 86% were seen once. The sequenced sample was blood. The receptors come from a person aged 18 to 75 in good health.

The chain links TRBV4-1 to TRBJ1-5; D remains unclear. The CDR3 spans 14 residues. Germline CDR1 is MGHRA and CDR2 is YSYEKL. Trimming cost V 1 base and J 5 bases, with 9 bases left between them. This CDR3 is CASSQGVGDQPQHF. The CDR3 DNA reads TGCGCCAGCAGCCAAGGCGTCGGGGATCAGCCCCAGCATTTT.

This clone has a single count. V is TRBV19 and J is TRBJ1-3, with a tentative D call TRBD1 (5 bases). Germline-derived CDR1 and CDR2 are LNHDA and SQIVND (reference sequence). Trimming shortened V by 8 bases and J by 1 base, and 12 bases separated the two germline ends. This CDR3 has 14 residues. The CDR3 loop is CASGGAGSGNTIYF. The CDR3 nucleotides read TGTGCCAGTGGAGGGGCAGGTTCTGGAAACACCATATATTTT.

This clone was counted once. The genes are TRBV30 and TRBJ1-6; 7 bases are shared with TRBD1. This CDR3 is built from 15 residues. With 0 bases clipped from V and 10 bases from J, the junction kept 9 bases outside the gene matches. In germline, CDR1 is GTSNPN, CDR2 SVGIG (reference sequence). The DNA for the CDR3 is TGTGCCTGGAGTGTATGGGGAGGGGGCAAATCACCCCTCCACTTT. Translation: CAWSVWGGGKSPLHF.

The chain combines TRBV7-2 with TRBJ1-4; D ambiguous. This CDR3 is built from 16 residues. CDR1 is SGHTA and CDR2 is FQGNSA in the germline V gene. V shed 7 bases and J shed 4 bases, with 19 bases lying between them. This CDR3 reads CASTRLGPGGNEKLFF. CDR3 DNA sequence: TGTGCCAGCACCCGTTTAGGCCCGGGTGGTAATGAAAAACTGTTTTTT. Looking up the rest from reference TRBV7-2 and TRBJ1-4 gives the full variable domain: GAGVSQSPSNKVTEKGKDVELRCDPISGHTALYWYRQSLGQGLEFLIYFQGNSAPDKSGLPSDRFSAERTGGSVSTLTIQRTQQEDSAVYLCASTRLGPGGNEKLFFGSGTQLSVL.

The chain couples TRBV7-2 to TRBJ1-5, with D perhaps TRBD1 (5 bases). V was pared by 5 bases and J by 3 bases, with 11 bases between. CDR1 and CDR2 (germline): SGHTA, FQGNSA. CDR3 length: 14 residues. The CDR3 sequence is CASSLNRNNQPQHF. Written as DNA, the CDR3 is TGTGCCAGCAGCCTCAACAGGAACAATCAGCCCCAGCATTTT.

V usage is TRBV19 and J usage is TRBJ1-5; D perhaps matches TRBD1 (5 bases). The CDR3 has 13 amino acids. Germline-derived CDR1 and CDR2 are LNHDA and SQIVND (reference sequence). The V end was cut by 7 bases, the J end by 4 bases, with 11 bases between. Here the CDR3 DNA reads TGTGCCAGTACTAGGGGACGAAATCAGCCCCAGCATTTT. As protein: CASTRGRNQPQHF.

The rearrangement uses TRBV27 and TRBJ2-7; 7 nucleotides agree with TRBD1. CDR3 length: 15 residues. The V gene's germline CDR1 is MNHEY and CDR2 SMNVEV (reference sequence). J was trimmed by 5 bases and V by 8 bases; bases with no gene match: 15. The CDR3 sequence is CASGRAATGRDEQYF. DNA for the CDR3: TGTGCCAGCGGGAGAGCAGCGACAGGGAGAGACGAGCAGTACTTC.

This chain links TRBV6-1 with TRBJ1-2, with D unclear. The CDR3 loop spans 14 amino acids. V lost 7 bases to trimming and J lost 0 bases, with 12 bases between them. Germline lookup yields CDR1 MNHNS and CDR2 SASEGT. CDR3 bases: TGTGCCAGCACGGCAGACAATGCTAACTATGGCTACACCTTC. Translating gives CASTADNANYGYTF.

There are a few counts of this clone. The rearrangement uses TRBV25-1 and TRBJ1-6, with D uncertain. V lost 5 bases, J lost 4 bases, and 9 bases lay in between. CDR1 and CDR2 from the germline V gene are MGHDK and SYGVNS. This CDR3 comprises 14 residues. The CDR3 DNA follows: TGTGCCAGCAGTACCACAGAGTATAATTCACCCCTCCACTTT. This codes for CASSTTEYNSPLHF.

This clone was counted a single time. The chain joins TRBV25-1 to TRBJ1-6, with TRBD1 as a possible D gene (5 bases). V was trimmed by 5 bases and J by 10 bases, leaving 12 bases between them. Germline CDR1 reads MGHDK; CDR2 reads SYGVNS. The CDR3 is 13 amino acids. The CDR3 loop is CASSNGRDSPLHF. The CDR3, as DNA: TGTGCCAGCAGTAACGGACGGGACTCACCCCTCCACTTT.

The V and J genes are TRBV4-1 and TRBJ1-1, with 7 bases matching TRBD1. This CDR3 has 16 residues. CDR1 and CDR2 (germline): MGHRA, YSYEKL. V lost 1 base and J lost 6; bases outside the gene matches: 11. The CDR3 nucleotides are TGCGCCAGCAGCCAAGTCTACGGACAGGTGGGGGCTGAAGCTTTCTTT. This encodes CASSQVYGQVGAEAFF.

V gene TRBV2 combines with J gene TRBJ1-2; D remains ambiguous. The CDR3 sequence is 14 residues long. Germline-derived CDR1 and CDR2 are SNHLY and FYNNEI. Trimming took off 3 bases at V and 6 bases at J, with 14 bases between the two ends. The CDR3 region has the DNA TGTGCCAGCAGTGACCTCCCGGCCGGGGATGGCTACACCTTC. Translating it yields CASSDLPAGDGYTF. Complete variable domain (other parts from reference TRBV2 and TRBJ1-2): EPEVTQTPSHQVTQMGQEVILRCVPISNHLYFYWYRQILGQKVEFLVSFYNNEISEKSEIFDDQFSVERPDGSNFTLKIRSTKLEDSAMYFCASSDLPAGDGYTFGSGTRLTVV.

The rearrangement joins TRBV7-9 to TRBJ2-7; perhaps D is TRBD1 or TRBD2 (5 bases each). V was pared by 2 bases and J by 2 bases, with 13 bases between. Looked up from germline, CDR1 is SEHNR and CDR2 is FQNEAQ (reference sequence). CDR3 length: 15 amino acids. The CDR3 here is CASSLSRGFAYEQYF. CDR3 DNA sequence: TGTGCCAGCAGCTTATCGAGGGGTTTCGCCTACGAGCAGTACTTC.

The chain couples TRBV4-3 to TRBJ1-3; D call uncertain. Germline assignment: CDR1 LGHNA and CDR2 YSLEER. Trimming cost V 4 bases and J 0 bases, with 10 bases left between them. The CDR3 loop spans 15 amino acids. The CDR3 nucleotides read TGCGCCAGCAGCCTTGGGCAGCACTCTGGAAACACCATATATTTT. Translated, it gives CASSLGQHSGNTIYF.

The V call is TRBV6-6, the J call TRBJ2-7; D call uncertain. CDR3 length: 14 amino acids. Germline lookup yields CDR1 MNHNY and CDR2 SVGAGI (reference sequence). The V gene lost 1 base and the J gene lost 0 bases, with 7 bases spanning the gap. CDR3 DNA sequence: TGTGCCAGCAGTTACTACAGCCTCTCCTACGAGCAGTACTTC. It is translated as CASSYYSLSYEQYF.

The chain combines TRBV20-1 with TRBJ2-7; no definite D call. Per the germline V gene, CDR1 is DFQATT and CDR2 is SNEGSKA (reference sequence). The V and J ends lost 0 bases and 9 bases respectively, with 9 bases between them. The CDR3 has 11 residues. The CDR3, as DNA: TGCAGTGCTAGAGATCCCTCACGGCAGTACTTC. Protein sequence: CSARDPSRQYF.

The V and J genes are TRBV11-3 and TRBJ2-5; 7 bases fit TRBD1. Germline V gene sequence: CDR1 SGHNT, CDR2 YENEEA. This CDR3 has 14 amino acids. V shed 6 bases, J shed 8 bases, and the junction held 12 bases outside the gene matches. The CDR3 is CASSTRQGQNTQYF. As DNA, the CDR3 is TGTGCCAGCAGTACCCGACAGGGCCAAAACACCCAGTACTTC.

V is TRBV19 and J is TRBJ1-1, with 7 nucleotides matching TRBD1. CDR3 length: 14 residues. The germline CDR1 and CDR2 sequences are LNHDA and SQIVND (reference sequence). V lost 5 bases and J lost 7; bases outside the gene matches: 10. The CDR3 loop is CASSPVDRVGEAFF. The CDR3 DNA follows: TGTGCCAGTAGTCCCGTAGACAGGGTTGGTGAAGCTTTCTTT.